A selection of T cell receptor beta chains follows, all from one sample in a study of CD8+CD57+ T cells in acquired aplastic anemia. TCRdb re-analysed the reads in MiXCR, keeping a single row per CDR3 protein. The table records more than 150,000 distinct CDR3 sequences, roughly half of them present only once. The sample consisted of sorted CD4+, CD8+, or CD8+CD57+ T cells (not recorded which) from PBMCs. All receptors come from a human donor with aplastic anemia. Both conserved end residues are part of each CDR3. D genes are given only for firm matches. Rows may omit the clone size; those that give it use once, few, many or a size class.

J gene: TRBJ2-3; clone size: -; D gene: -; V gene: TRBV20-1; CDR3 protein: CSAPNALGTDTQYF; CDR3 DNA: TGCAGTGCTCCCAATGCCCTGGGGACAGATACGCAGTATTTT
J gene: TRBJ1-1; clone size: few; D gene: -; V gene: TRBV7-2; CDR3 protein: CASSFHLNTEAFF; CDR3 DNA: TGTGCCAGCAGCTTCCACCTGAACACTGAAGCTTTCTTT
J gene: TRBJ1-2; clone size: many; D gene: -; V gene: TRBV25-1; CDR3 protein: CASKGRRKGGYTF; CDR3 DNA: TGTGCCAGCAAAGGCAGGAGAAAGGGCGGCTACACCTTC
J gene: TRBJ1-1; clone size: -; D gene: -; V gene: TRBV15; CDR3 protein: CATNRDPRIKAFF; CDR3 DNA: TGTGCCACCAACAGAGACCCCCGGATTAAAGCTTTCTTT
J gene: TRBJ2-1; clone size: many; D gene: -; V gene: TRBV5-4; CDR3 protein: CASSPPSYNEQFF; CDR3 DNA: TGTGCCAGCAGCCCCCCCTCCTACAATGAGCAGTTCTTC
J gene: TRBJ1-2; clone size: -; D gene: -; V gene: TRBV7-8; CDR3 protein: CASVGRYYGYTF; CDR3 DNA: TGTGCCAGCGTGGGCAGGTACTATGGCTACACCTTC
J gene: TRBJ2-2; clone size: -; D gene: -; V gene: TRBV29-1; CDR3 protein: CSVSARPEPNTGELFF; CDR3 DNA: TGCAGCGTCTCTGCCCGACCCGAACCGAACACCGGGGAGCTGTTTTTT
J gene: TRBJ1-6; clone size: many; D gene: -; V gene: TRBV4-3; CDR3 protein: CASSHGQHYNSPLHF; CDR3 DNA: TGCGCCAGCAGCCACGGACAGCATTATAATTCACCCCTCCACTTT
J gene: TRBJ1-4; clone size: many; D gene: -; V gene: TRBV20-1; CDR3 protein: CSARRAMGSLNEKLFF; CDR3 DNA: TGCAGTGCTAGGAGAGCTATGGGCTCCTTAAATGAAAAACTGTTTTTT
J gene: TRBJ1-4; clone size: -; D gene: -; V gene: TRBV2; CDR3 protein: CASSEARGSLKKLFF; CDR3 DNA: TGTGCCAGCAGTGAAGCGCGGGGGTCCTTGAAAAAACTGTTTTTT
J gene: TRBJ2-3; clone size: few; D gene: -; V gene: TRBV11-2; CDR3 protein: CASSPWDVSGTSTDTQYF; CDR3 DNA: TGTGCCAGCAGCCCGTGGGACGTATCCGGGACAAGCACAGATACGCAGTATTTT
J gene: TRBJ2-2; clone size: -; D gene: TRBD2; V gene: TRBV2; CDR3 protein: CASSWTSGRAVNTGELFF; CDR3 DNA: TGTGCCAGCAGTTGGACTAGCGGGAGGGCCGTGAACACCGGGGAGCTGTTTTTT
J gene: TRBJ1-5; clone size: -; D gene: -; V gene: TRBV15; CDR3 protein: CATSRDAAGPQHF; CDR3 DNA: TGTGCCACCAGCAGAGATGCTGCTGGGCCCCAGCATTTT
J gene: TRBJ2-7; clone size: -; D gene: -; V gene: TRBV10-1; CDR3 protein: CASSERVVPFEQYF; CDR3 DNA: TGCGCCAGCAGTGAGCGGGTAGTCCCCTTCGAGCAGTACTTC
J gene: TRBJ2-7; clone size: few; D gene: -; V gene: TRBV7-6; CDR3 protein: CASSYEQYF; CDR3 DNA: TGTGCCAGCAGCTACGAGCAGTACTTC
J gene: TRBJ2-5; clone size: -; D gene: -; V gene: TRBV4-2; CDR3 protein: CASSSWAWGQETQYF; CDR3 DNA: TGTGCCAGCAGCTCATGGGCGTGGGGGCAAGAGACCCAGTACTTC
J gene: TRBJ1-1; clone size: many; D gene: TRBD1; V gene: TRBV11-3; CDR3 protein: CASSRQTGTGANTEAFF; CDR3 DNA: TGTGCCAGCAGCCGGCAGACCGGGACAGGAGCGAACACTGAAGCTTTCTTT
J gene: TRBJ2-3; clone size: many; D gene: -; V gene: TRBV11-2; CDR3 protein: CASSLGRTDTQYF; CDR3 DNA: TGTGCCAGCAGCTTAGGCCGCACAGATACGCAGTATTTT
J gene: TRBJ2-1; clone size: few; D gene: -; V gene: TRBV12-3/TRBV12-4; CDR3 protein: CASKAARGGAYNEQFF; CDR3 DNA: TGTGCCAGCAAAGCCGCTAGAGGCGGTGCCTACAATGAGCAGTTCTTC
J gene: TRBJ1-2; clone size: few; D gene: -; V gene: TRBV20-1; CDR3 protein: CSARLTGLGGYTF; CDR3 DNA: TGCAGTGCTAGACTTACAGGGCTCGGGGGCTACACCTTC
J gene: TRBJ2-1; clone size: few; D gene: TRBD2; V gene: TRBV27; CDR3 protein: CASSPGGPVDEQFF; CDR3 DNA: TGTGCCAGCAGCCCGGGGGGGCCTGTGGATGAGCAGTTCTTC
J gene: TRBJ2-7; clone size: -; D gene: -; V gene: TRBV10-3; CDR3 protein: CASSRSPDAGQQYF; CDR3 DNA: TGTGCCAGCAGTCGATCGCCCGATGCAGGGCAGCAGTACTTC
J gene: TRBJ1-5; clone size: many; D gene: -; V gene: TRBV30; CDR3 protein: CAWNEQPQHF; CDR3 DNA: TGTGCCTGGAACGAGCAGCCCCAGCATTTT
J gene: TRBJ1-3; clone size: many; D gene: -; V gene: TRBV5-5; CDR3 protein: CASSLDLDSGNTIYF; CDR3 DNA: TGTGCCAGCAGCTTGGATCTGGACTCTGGAAACACCATATATTTT
J gene: TRBJ2-7; clone size: few; D gene: TRBD2; V gene: TRBV2; CDR3 protein: CASRRGLAGSYEQYF; CDR3 DNA: TGTGCCAGCAGGCGGGGACTAGCGGGTTCCTACGAGCAGTACTTC
J gene: TRBJ2-1; clone size: few; D gene: -; V gene: TRBV7-8; CDR3 protein: CASSFMWVQFF; CDR3 DNA: TGTGCCAGTAGTTTCATGTGGGTGCAGTTCTTC
J gene: TRBJ1-2; clone size: many; D gene: TRBD1; V gene: TRBV4-1; CDR3 protein: CASSPEVGQGDYGYTF; CDR3 DNA: TGCGCCAGCAGCCCCGAGGTCGGACAGGGGGATTATGGCTACACCTTC
J gene: TRBJ2-3; clone size: -; D gene: TRBD2; V gene: TRBV19; CDR3 protein: CASTWTSAGGTQYF; CDR3 DNA: TGTGCCAGTACTTGGACTAGCGCGGGCGGTACGCAGTATTTT
J gene: TRBJ2-7; clone size: -; D gene: -; V gene: TRBV7-9; CDR3 protein: CASSREAYEQYF; CDR3 DNA: TGTGCCAGTTCACGAGAGGCGTACGAGCAGTACTTC
J gene: TRBJ1-1; clone size: few; D gene: TRBD1; V gene: TRBV20-1; CDR3 protein: CSAGDRQGTEAFF; CDR3 DNA: TGCAGTGCTGGGGATCGACAGGGCACTGAAGCTTTCTTT
J gene: TRBJ1-2; clone size: -; D gene: -; V gene: TRBV7-9; CDR3 protein: CASSSWELNYGYTF; CDR3 DNA: TGTGCCAGCAGCTCTTGGGAGTTGAACTATGGCTACACCTTC
J gene: TRBJ1-3; clone size: -; D gene: TRBD1; V gene: TRBV9; CDR3 protein: CASSPRGQDSSGNTIYF; CDR3 DNA: TGTGCCAGCAGCCCGAGAGGACAGGATAGCTCTGGAAACACCATATATTTT
J gene: TRBJ2-1; clone size: many; D gene: -; V gene: TRBV9; CDR3 protein: CASSVGVNRNYGNEQFF; CDR3 DNA: TGTGCCAGCAGCGTAGGAGTAAACAGGAACTACGGGAATGAGCAGTTCTTC
J gene: TRBJ2-2; clone size: few; D gene: -; V gene: TRBV15; CDR3 protein: CATSRDFSGTGELFF; CDR3 DNA: TGTGCCACCAGCAGAGATTTTTCGGGAACCGGGGAGCTGTTTTTT
J gene: TRBJ1-2; clone size: -; D gene: TRBD1; V gene: TRBV19; CDR3 protein: CASYPGTGGGGYTF; CDR3 DNA: TGTGCCTCTTATCCCGGGACAGGGGGCGGTGGCTACACCTTC
J gene: TRBJ2-1; clone size: -; D gene: -; V gene: TRBV14; CDR3 protein: CASSQDQGEQPLEVNEQFF; CDR3 DNA: TGTGCCAGCAGCCAAGATCAGGGAGAACAGCCCTTGGAGGTTAATGAGCAGTTCTTC
J gene: TRBJ2-3; clone size: few; D gene: TRBD1; V gene: TRBV5-1; CDR3 protein: CASSFDVGGADTQYF; CDR3 DNA: TGCGCCAGCAGCTTTGACGTAGGGGGCGCCGATACGCAGTATTTT
J gene: TRBJ1-2; clone size: many; D gene: TRBD1; V gene: TRBV19; CDR3 protein: CASSSLDRVGYTF; CDR3 DNA: TGTGCCAGTAGTTCCCTGGACAGGGTTGGCTACACCTTC
J gene: TRBJ2-1; clone size: -; D gene: TRBD2; V gene: TRBV5-6; CDR3 protein: CASSFGAPGLAGIGKQFF; CDR3 DNA: TGTGCCAGCAGCTTTGGCGCACCGGGACTAGCGGGAATAGGTAAGCAGTTCTTC
J gene: TRBJ2-7; clone size: many; D gene: -; V gene: TRBV4-1; CDR3 protein: CASSQGRHSYEQYF; CDR3 DNA: TGCGCCAGCAGCCAAGGACGGCATTCCTACGAGCAGTACTTC
J gene: TRBJ1-2; clone size: -; D gene: -; V gene: TRBV5-5; CDR3 protein: CASSLPDSSYGYTF; CDR3 DNA: TGTGCCAGCAGCTTACCAGACAGCAGCTATGGCTACACCTTC
J gene: TRBJ2-5; clone size: -; D gene: TRBD2; V gene: TRBV15; CDR3 protein: CATSQTTSGEQETQYF; CDR3 DNA: TGTGCCACCAGCCAAACCACTAGCGGGGAACAAGAGACCCAGTACTTC
J gene: TRBJ2-1; clone size: many; D gene: TRBD2; V gene: TRBV12-3/TRBV12-4; CDR3 protein: CASNVRGGSYNEQFF; CDR3 DNA: TGTGCCAGCAACGTTCGGGGGGGGTCCTACAATGAGCAGTTCTTC
J gene: TRBJ2-1; clone size: many; D gene: TRBD2; V gene: TRBV20-1; CDR3 protein: CSARNAGGGNEQFF; CDR3 DNA: TGCAGTGCTAGAAATGCGGGGGGCGGAAATGAGCAGTTCTTC
J gene: TRBJ2-5; clone size: -; D gene: -; V gene: TRBV29-1; CDR3 protein: CSGEGQDETQYF; CDR3 DNA: TGCAGCGGTGAGGGGCAGGATGAGACCCAGTACTTC
J gene: TRBJ2-7; clone size: -; D gene: -; V gene: TRBV15; CDR3 protein: CATSREGRTGFHEQYF; CDR3 DNA: TGTGCCACCAGCAGAGAGGGGAGGACGGGGTTCCACGAGCAGTACTTC
J gene: TRBJ1-2; clone size: many; D gene: -; V gene: TRBV5-6; CDR3 protein: CASSLAFYGYTF; CDR3 DNA: TGTGCCAGCAGCTTAGCTTTCTATGGCTACACCTTC
J gene: TRBJ2-7; clone size: many; D gene: -; V gene: TRBV11-2; CDR3 protein: CASSLVEGVPYEQYF; CDR3 DNA: TGTGCCAGCAGCTTAGTAGAGGGAGTGCCCTACGAGCAGTACTTC
J gene: TRBJ1-1; clone size: -; D gene: TRBD1; V gene: TRBV29-1; CDR3 protein: CSVGGVGTEDLGTETFF; CDR3 DNA: TGCAGCGTTGGCGGGGTAGGGACAGAAGACTTGGGAACTGAAACTTTCTTT
J gene: TRBJ2-3; clone size: many; D gene: -; V gene: TRBV5-1; CDR3 protein: CASSPRDSPDTQYF; CDR3 DNA: TGCGCCAGCAGCCCCCGGGACTCCCCCGATACGCAGTATTTT
J gene: TRBJ1-1; clone size: many; D gene: -; V gene: TRBV20-1; CDR3 protein: CSARDTFGGGAGKAFF; CDR3 DNA: TGCAGTGCTAGAGATACGTTTGGCGGGGGCGCAGGGAAAGCTTTCTTT
J gene: TRBJ2-7; clone size: many; D gene: TRBD2; V gene: TRBV4-1; CDR3 protein: CASSQDRASGPRSYEQYF; CDR3 DNA: TGCGCCAGCAGCCAAGATCGGGCTAGCGGGCCGCGCTCCTACGAGCAGTACTTC
J gene: TRBJ2-5; clone size: few; D gene: TRBD1; V gene: TRBV25-1; CDR3 protein: CASSESGLTSKADRVAKTQYF; CDR3 DNA: TGTGCCAGCAGTGAATCGGGTCTAACATCAAAAGCGGACAGGGTAGCAAAGACCCAGTACTTC
J gene: TRBJ2-1; clone size: many; D gene: -; V gene: TRBV5-1; CDR3 protein: CASSSQAGVNNEQFF; CDR3 DNA: TGCGCCAGCAGCTCGCAAGCCGGAGTAAATAATGAGCAGTTCTTC